These T cell receptor beta chains were read from a single sample in a study of glioma-infiltrating T cells after dendritic cell vaccination. Assay used: immunoSEQ multiplex PCR; TCRdb lists only in-frame clones, some missing. The sample contains about 73,000 clones, roughly 80% of which appear only once. Material: blood, obtained before dendritic cell vaccination. The origin of the receptors is a human donor with glioblastoma. CDR3s include the opening cysteine and the closing phenylalanine or tryptophan. Fields, in order: V gene, D gene, clone size, J gene, CDR3 DNA, CDR3 protein. The D gene is left open where the match is weak. Size values are once, few and many counts, or a class for expanded clones, and some rows have none.

v_gene: TRBV27; d_gene: NA; abundance: NA; j_gene: TRBJ2-2; CDR3nt: TGTGCCAGCAGTTTATCTTTTTTGTTCCAAACTACGGGACTCCCGAACACCGGGGAGCTGTTTTTT; CDR3aa: CASSLSFLFQTTGLPNTGELFF
v_gene: TRBV7-2; d_gene: NA; abundance: NA; j_gene: TRBJ2-1; CDR3nt: TGTGCCAGCAGCTCGGGATTTAGGGCCGTCAATGAGCAGTTCTTC; CDR3aa: CASSSGFRAVNEQFF
v_gene: TRBV7-3; d_gene: TRBD1; abundance: NA; j_gene: TRBJ1-1; CDR3nt: TGTGCCAGCAGCTCCGGACAGGGTAACACTGAAGCTTTCTTT; CDR3aa: CASSSGQGNTEAFF
v_gene: TRBV2; d_gene: NA; abundance: few; j_gene: TRBJ1-3; CDR3nt: TGTGCCAGCAGGCAGGGTCTGGGTGGAAACACCATATATTTT; CDR3aa: CASRQGLGGNTIYF
v_gene: TRBV6-5; d_gene: NA; abundance: NA; j_gene: TRBJ1-1; CDR3nt: TGTGCCAGCACCCTAGCAGGGGCACAGGGTCGTGAAGCTTTCTTT; CDR3aa: CASTLAGAQGREAFF
v_gene: TRBV6-1; d_gene: TRBD1; abundance: NA; j_gene: TRBJ2-5; CDR3nt: TGTGCCAGCAGGCCTATGACAGGGAAGTTAGAGACCCAGTACTTC; CDR3aa: CASRPMTGKLETQYF
v_gene: TRBV13; d_gene: TRBD2; abundance: NA; j_gene: TRBJ2-7; CDR3nt: TGTGCCAGCAGCTCGGGACTAGCGGATTCCTACGAGCAGTACTTC; CDR3aa: CASSSGLADSYEQYF
v_gene: TRBV2; d_gene: TRBD1; abundance: once; j_gene: TRBJ2-1; CDR3nt: TGTGCCAGCAGGCCCCCCGACAGGGGGAAGCAGTTCTTC; CDR3aa: CASRPPDRGKQFF
v_gene: TRBV11-1; d_gene: NA; abundance: NA; j_gene: TRBJ1-1; CDR3nt: TGTGCCAGCAGCTCACCCCGCCAGGGGCCGAACACTGAAGCTTTCTTT; CDR3aa: CASSSPRQGPNTEAFF
v_gene: TRBV27; d_gene: NA; abundance: few; j_gene: TRBJ2-1; CDR3nt: TGTGCCAGCAGTTTCAGCGGATCCTACAATGAGCAGTTCTTC; CDR3aa: CASSFSGSYNEQFF
v_gene: TRBV7-3; d_gene: TRBD2; abundance: few; j_gene: TRBJ2-1; CDR3nt: TGTGCCAGCAGGCGGACTAGCGGATACTCCTACAATGAGCAGTTCTTC; CDR3aa: CASRRTSGYSYNEQFF
v_gene: TRBV25-1; d_gene: TRBD2; abundance: NA; j_gene: TRBJ2-1; CDR3nt: TGTGCCAGCAGTGAATATCGAGCGGGAGGTTACAATGAGCAGTTCTTC; CDR3aa: CASSEYRAGGYNEQFF
v_gene: TRBV18; d_gene: TRBD1; abundance: NA; j_gene: TRBJ1-6; CDR3nt: TGTGCCAGCTCACCGGGACAGGGTTTGGAATCACCCCTCCACTTT; CDR3aa: CASSPGQGLESPLHF
v_gene: TRBV4-2; d_gene: TRBD2; abundance: once; j_gene: TRBJ2-7; CDR3nt: TGTGCCAGCAGCCAAGCATACCACGGGGGGGCCCCCTACGAGCAGTACTTC; CDR3aa: CASSQAYHGGAPYEQYF
v_gene: TRBV27; d_gene: NA; abundance: NA; j_gene: TRBJ1-2; CDR3nt: TGTGCCAGCAGTTTTCTCAGTAACTATGGCTACACCTTC; CDR3aa: CASSFLSNYGYTF
v_gene: TRBV6-1; d_gene: TRBD2; abundance: NA; j_gene: TRBJ2-3; CDR3nt: TGTGCCAGCACCTGGACTAGCGGGGACGTGGATACGCAGTATTTT; CDR3aa: CASTWTSGDVDTQYF